This TCR beta chain originates from a study of cytomegalovirus exposure and HLA in healthy donors. The wider study: Across 300 to 400 genotyped donors, about 86% landed in the Caucasian-associated ancestry cluster. Findings and limits, study-wide: When analyzed later, the rates of TCR association showed variation by HLA locus, with DRB1 the most and HLA-C the fewest.

On this clone itself: Its cognate antigen is unknown.

CDR1 is GTSNPN, CDR2 SVGIG, per germline (reference sequence). V gave up 1 base and J gave up 7 bases, with 16 bases separating them. This CDR3 comprises 14 residues. PCR used 60 Vbeta primers and 13 Jbeta primers. Data came from immunoSEQ multiplex PCR; TCRdb stores just in-frame clones and leaves some out. The sample has some 180,000 clones, 75% to 85% seen once; the top ten hold roughly 3.6%. Material: PBMCs. The chain carries TRBV30 and TRBJ1-2; tentative D call: TRBD1 (5 bases). This receptor was identified in a woman in her sixties in good health and CMV-seropositive. CDR3 loop: CAWSGDRQPSGYTF. In DNA form, the CDR3 reads TGTGCCTGGAGTGGCGACAGACAGCCAAGTGGCTACACCTTC. Based on the CDR3 plus reference TRBV30 and TRBJ1-2, the full variable domain is SQTIHQWPATLVQPVGSPLSLECTVEGTSNPNLYWYRQAAGRGLQLLFYSVGIGQISSEVPQNLSASRPQDRQFILSSKKLLLSDSGFYLCAWSGDRQPSGYTFGSGTRLTVV.